The 18 T cell receptor beta chains in this list originate from one sample, sequenced in a study of response to subunit inactivated influenza vaccine (dated by TCRdb to 2016 to 2018). Library method: RT-PCR. Reads for this sample came from an Illumina HiSeq 2500. Through fastp at Q25 and MiXCR, TCRdb rebuilt clones from the public reads, retaining in-frame beta chains. Rows with one shared CDR3 protein collapse into an entry with the most common genes and DNA. Across this sample there are about 580,000 distinct CDR3 sequences, with approximately 15% seen only once. In total, the top ten clones hold approximately 12% of the sample. The sample in question was PBMCs from blood, obtained about 11 days after vaccination. These receptors came from a man aged 50 or older who received an inactivated influenza vaccine. Donor details come from another sample of the same person, matched by shared clones.

The chain recombines TRBV12-3 or TRBV12-4 with TRBJ1-3, with D possibly matching TRBD1 (6 bases). CDR3 length: 13 residues. V was cut by 8 bases and J by 6 bases, with 14 bases left in between. CDR3: CASGQLTLNTIYF. The DNA of the CDR3 is TGTGCCAGCGGACAGTTAACTTTAAACACCATATATTTT.

In this sample, this clonotype turned up a few times. The chain joins TRBV5-1 to TRBJ2-1, with 10 nucleotides matching TRBD1. The CDR3 totals 15 residues. Germline trimming cut 4 bases from V and 8 bases from J; bases unmatched to any gene: 9. Germline assignment: CDR1 SGHRS and CDR2 YFSETQ. CDR3 coding DNA: TGCGCCAGCAGCCCGCGCGGGACAGGGGTATATGAGCAGTTCTTC. Residues: CASSPRGTGVYEQFF.

This clonotype was seen more than once but under ten times. The chain carries TRBV20-1 and TRBJ2-3; weak D call: TRBD2 (7 bases). There are 14 residues in the CDR3. Germline V lookup: CDR1 DFQATT, CDR2 SNEGSKA (reference sequence). Trimming pared 4 bases from V and 5 bases from J, leaving 16 bases between. CDR3 amino acids: CSAIKRGAGDTQYF. CDR3 sequence (DNA): TGCAGTGCTATAAAACGGGGGGCTGGAGATACGCAGTATTTT.

This clonotype was seen only a few times. This CDR3 is CASSLTGEPETQYF. CDR3 DNA: TGTGCCAGCAGTCTAACAGGGGAGCCAGAGACCCAGTACTTC. The chain joins TRBV7-9 to TRBJ2-5, with TRBD1 matching 7 bases. The germline V gene has CDR1 SEHNR and CDR2 FQNEAQ (reference sequence). V was pared by 6 bases and J by 4 bases, with 8 bases of the junction left unmatched. The CDR3 totals 14 residues.

The chain joins TRBV4-3 to TRBJ2-1; D unresolved. Germline assignment: CDR1 LGHNA and CDR2 YSLEER. The CDR3 has 17 amino acids. Trimming took off 2 bases at V and 4 bases at J, with 18 bases between the two ends. The CDR3 here is CASSQSLGYTVYNEQFF. DNA of the CDR3: TGCGCCAGCAGCCAATCACTTGGATACACAGTATACAATGAGCAGTTCTTC.

V gene TRBV11-2 combines with J gene TRBJ2-2, with D perhaps matching TRBD1 (7 bases). CDR1 SGHAT and CDR2 FQNNGV come from the germline V gene. This CDR3 is 16 amino acids long. Trimming removed 1 base at V and 5 bases at J, with 14 bases between. CDR3 in DNA: TGTGCCAGCAGCTTAGCATTCCAGGGGGGAACCGGGGAGCTGTTTTTT. Its protein is CASSLAFQGGTGELFF.

This clonotype was observed at least ten times. V is TRBV29-1 and J is TRBJ2-1; D is uncertain. Germline V gene sequence: CDR1 SQVTM, CDR2 ANQGSEA. V lost 4 bases and J 0 bases, leaving 10 bases between the germline ends. The CDR3 is 14 amino acids. The CDR3 region has the DNA TGCAGCGTTGTGGTGGCGAGCTCCTACAATGAGCAGTTCTTC. Amino acid sequence: CSVVVASSYNEQFF.

This chain joins TRBV7-8 and TRBJ2-3; D gene uncertain. V lost 4 bases and J lost 0, with 14 bases in between. There are 16 residues in the CDR3. CDR1 is SGHVS, CDR2 FQNEAQ, per germline. DNA for the CDR3: TGTGCCAGCAGCTCGTTAACCTGGGGTAGCACAGATACGCAGTATTTT. Translating it yields CASSSLTWGSTDTQYF.

This clonotype was counted between two and nine times. The chain uses TRBV2 and TRBJ2-7; perhaps TRBD1 as D (5 bases). Germline assignment: CDR1 SNHLY and CDR2 FYNNEI. The CDR3 covers 13 residues. V was cut by 7 bases and J by 3 bases, with 13 bases left in between. The CDR3 region is CASTPGNNYEQYF. CDR3 DNA sequence: TGTGCCAGCACCCCAGGGAACAACTACGAGCAGTACTTC.

This chain joins TRBV7-9 and TRBJ2-1; D remains unclear. Germline V gene sequence: CDR1 SEHNR, CDR2 FQNEAQ (reference sequence). Trimming took 5 bases from V and 8 from J, leaving 10 bases between them. This CDR3 has 12 residues. The CDR3 sequence: CASSQFGHEQFF. The CDR3 DNA reads as TGTGCCAGCAGCCAATTCGGGCATGAGCAGTTCTTC.

This clonotype was seen only once. V and J are TRBV20-1 and TRBJ2-1, with TRBD1 matching over 12 bases. Germline V gives CDR1 DFQATT, CDR2 SNEGSKA (reference sequence). The CDR3 has 13 residues. Losses at the gene ends were 7 bases for V and 8 bases for J; bases not matched to a gene: 6. As DNA, the CDR3 is TGCAGTGTCGCCGGGACAGGGGGCCATGAGCAGTTCTTC. It codes for CSVAGTGGHEQFF.

The chain joins TRBV4-3 to TRBJ2-1; maybe TRBD2 (6 bases). Germline assignment: CDR1 LGHNA and CDR2 YSLEER. The V and J ends lost 8 bases and 4 bases respectively, with 21 bases between them. The length of the CDR3 is 16 residues. CDR3 sequence (DNA): TGCGCCAGCGCCCACGGGTGGGGGGTCGGTTACAATGAGCAGTTCTTC. This codes for CASAHGWGVGYNEQFF.

Concerning this clonotype itself: At one boundary the junction diverges from the germline segment, which might be a read error. The genes are TRBV7-7 and TRBJ2-1, with D possibly matching TRBD1 (5 bases). Germline lookup yields CDR1 SSHAT and CDR2 FNYEAQ (reference sequence). The CDR3 is made up of 14 amino acids. The CDR3 is CASSLEAKGNEQFF. DNA of the CDR3: TGTGCTAGCAGCTTAGAAGCGAAGGGGAATGAGCAGTTCTTC.

The genes are TRBV20-1 and TRBJ2-7; TRBD1 matches at 11 bases. This CDR3 is built from 14 residues. From germline, CDR1 is DFQATT and CDR2 SNEGSKA (reference sequence). The junction had 3 bases not matched to a gene; V was cut back by 2 bases and J by 3 bases. CDR3: CSARTGTGGYEQYF. DNA of the CDR3: TGCAGTGCTAGAACCGGGACAGGGGGCTACGAGCAGTACTTC.

The CDR3: CASSEYGGQGDNYGYTF. The CDR3 DNA is TGTGCCAGCAGTGAATATGGGGGACAAGGAGATAACTATGGCTACACCTTC. The V call is TRBV25-1, the J call TRBJ1-2; weak D call: TRBD1 (6 bases). The CDR3 length is 17 residues. The germline V and J ends were trimmed by 0 bases and 1 base, with 15 bases remaining between them. Germline-derived CDR1 and CDR2 are MGHDK and SYGVNS.

The genes are TRBV9 and TRBJ2-7; 10 bases fit TRBD2. The CDR3 length is 15 residues. Germline V gives CDR1 SGDLS, CDR2 YYNGEE. V lost 4 bases and J lost 6; bases outside the gene matches: 10. The CDR3 DNA sequence: TGTGCCAGCAGCCCGGGACTAGCGCGATCGGCCGAGCAGTACTTC. This encodes CASSPGLARSAEQYF.

This clonotype came up many times. The V gene is TRBV20-1, the J gene TRBJ1-5, with 9 bases identical to TRBD1. V lost 1 base, J lost 6 bases, and 19 bases stayed unmatched. The CDR3 totals 19 residues. Per the germline V gene, CDR1 is DFQATT and CDR2 is SNEGSKA (reference sequence). This CDR3 is CSARGRTGERLIFLQPQHF. CDR3 nucleotides: TGCAGTGCTAGAGGACGGACAGGGGAAAGGTTAATCTTTCTTCAGCCCCAGCATTTT.

This chain connects TRBV7-2 to TRBJ1-1; possibly TRBD1 for D (5 bases). Trimming removed 5 bases at V and 0 bases at J, with 10 bases between. The CDR3 sequence is 14 residues long. Germline V gene lookup returns CDR1 SGHTA and CDR2 FQGNSA. The CDR3 DNA reads TGTGCCAGCAGCCAGAAGACAGTGAACACTGAAGCTTTCTTT. Amino acid sequence: CASSQKTVNTEAFF.